Below are 18 T cell receptor beta chains sequenced from a single sample in a study of metastatic and nonmetastatic thyroid tumors. Ahead of thyroid surgery, no patient had received treatment of any kind. Through MiXCR, TCRdb re-clonotyped the PCR reads. The sample lists approximately 13,000 clones; 20% to 30% were seen once. Material: adjacent normal tissue. These receptors all come from a female donor with papillary thyroid cancer or a benign thyroid nodule (not recorded which). Some clones in this sample may be carry-over from other donors' samples.

The chain joins TRBV5-1 to TRBJ2-2; possible D gene TRBD1, 6 bases. The V and J ends lost 7 bases and 6 bases respectively, with 13 bases between them. The CDR3 is made up of 13 amino acids. Germline V gene data show CDR1 as SGHRS and CDR2 as YFSETQ. The CDR3, as DNA: TGCGCCAGCGAGTTCGAGGGGGCCGGGGAGCTGTTTTTT. The encoded protein is CASEFEGAGELFF.

This clone was seen a few times. The chain carries TRBV15 and TRBJ2-7, with TRBD1 matching over 7 bases. This CDR3 region has 14 residues. Germline V gene sequence: CDR1 LNHNV, CDR2 YYDKDF (reference sequence). With 0 bases clipped from V and 4 bases from J, the junction kept 3 bases outside the gene matches. CDR3 nucleotide sequence: TGTGCCACCAGCAGAGAACACAGGGGTTACGAGCAGTACTTC. Translated: CATSREHRGYEQYF.

In its sample, this clone was seen a few times. This chain links TRBV6-1 with TRBJ2-3; D is tentatively TRBD1 or TRBD2 (5 bases each). Trimming took off 7 bases at V and 2 bases at J, with 13 bases between the two ends. This CDR3 is 14 amino acids long. CDR1 MNHNS and CDR2 SASEGT come from the germline V gene. CDR3 bases: TGTGCCAGCAAGACTGAGGGGCACACAGATACGCAGTATTTT. Translating it yields CASKTEGHTDTQYF.

This clone was seen a few times. The chain joins TRBV20-1 to TRBJ2-3; a weak D match, TRBD2 (6 bases). CDR1 is DFQATT and CDR2 is SNEGSKA in the germline V gene (reference sequence). With 7 bases removed from V and 4 bases from J, the gap between germline ends came to 18 bases. The CDR3 covers 14 residues. CDR3 loop: CSVDTRESSDTQYF. For the CDR3, the DNA is TGCAGTGTCGATACCCGGGAGAGCTCAGATACGCAGTATTTT.

This clone is medium-sized. The chain uses TRBV20-1 and TRBJ1-1; 11 nucleotides match TRBD1. V lost 5 bases to trimming and J lost 5 bases; unmatched junction nucleotides: 10. The length of the CDR3 is 15 residues. CDR1 and CDR2 from the germline V gene are DFQATT and SNEGSKA (reference sequence). This chain's CDR3 is CSAARRTGGITEAFF. The CDR3 nucleotides read TGCAGTGCTGCCCGACGGACAGGGGGCATAACTGAAGCTTTCTTT.

The V and J genes are TRBV20-1 and TRBJ2-3; D possibly uses TRBD1 or TRBD2 (5 bases each). The V gene's germline CDR1 is DFQATT and CDR2 SNEGSKA (reference sequence). V was clipped by 6 bases and J by 2 bases, with 15 bases between them. The CDR3 totals 14 residues. CDR3 DNA: TGCAGTGCCCCCGGGGACGGATACACAGATACGCAGTATTTT. Amino acids: CSAPGDGYTDTQYF.

This clone was picked up a small number of times. The chain links TRBV6-1 to TRBJ1-1; 9 bases are a match to TRBD1. Germline lookup yields CDR1 MNHNS and CDR2 SASEGT. V lost 7 bases and J lost 8; bases outside the gene matches: 14. The CDR3 loop spans 15 amino acids. DNA for the CDR3: TGTGCCAGCATCGAGATGGGGACAGGGAGAACCGAAGCTTTCTTT. It encodes CASIEMGTGRTEAFF.

This clone was seen at least ten times. This chain uses TRBV18 with TRBJ1-4; perhaps TRBD1 as D (6 bases). V was cut by 2 bases and J by 10 bases, with 14 bases left in between. The CDR3 runs to 14 residues. CDR1 is KGHSH and CDR2 is LQKENI in the germline V gene. The CDR3: CASSPSDRSGKLFF. The DNA of the CDR3 is TGTGCCAGCTCACCATCCGACAGGAGCGGAAAACTGTTTTTT.

The rearrangement links TRBV7-9 to TRBJ1-6, with TRBD1 as a possible D gene (5 bases). Germline CDR1 SEHNR, CDR2 FQNEAQ (reference sequence). V was shortened by 5 bases and J by 6 bases, with 11 bases between the two germline ends. There are 14 residues in the CDR3. The CDR3 nucleotides read TGTGCCAGCAGCGAAGGACAAGCTAATTCACCCCTCCACTTT. Translation gives CASSEGQANSPLHF.

There are a few counts of this clone. The CDR3 protein is CASSHLMSGTAYEQYF. As DNA, the CDR3 is TGTGCCAGCAGCCACCTAATGTCAGGGACAGCCTACGAGCAGTACTTC. The chain recombines TRBV12-3 or TRBV12-4 with TRBJ2-7, with TRBD1 matching 7 bases. The CDR3 is made up of 16 amino acids. Unmatched junction bases numbered 13, after V lost 6 bases and J lost 2 bases.

This clone rates as medium-sized (0.01 to 0.1%). V is TRBV24-1 and J is TRBJ2-7; 7 bases fit TRBD2. With 1 base clipped from V and 3 bases from J, the junction kept 5 bases outside the gene matches. The germline gives CDR1 KGHDR, CDR2 SFDVKD. The CDR3 has 15 amino acids. CDR3 nucleotides: TGTGCCACCAGTGATTTAGCGGGGCGTAACTACGAGCAGTACTTC. It translates to CATSDLAGRNYEQYF.

Sample share makes this clone medium-sized. The chain has TRBV6-1 and TRBJ2-1; D is ambiguous. Germline lookup yields CDR1 MNHNS and CDR2 SASEGT. This CDR3 is built from 11 residues. V was clipped by 5 bases and J by 8 bases, with 7 bases between them. In DNA form, the CDR3 reads TGTGCCAGCAGTTATGTCGATGAGCAGTTCTTC. Its translation: CASSYVDEQFF.

This clone was detected a few times. V usage is TRBV20-1 and J usage is TRBJ2-4; the match to TRBD2 covers 8 bases. The trim removed 8 bases at V and 3 bases at J, leaving 9 bases unmatched. The germline CDR1 and CDR2 sequences are DFQATT and SNEGSKA (reference sequence). This CDR3 has 14 amino acids. This CDR3 reads CSTYRAGGKNIQYF. The CDR3 nucleotides are TGCAGTACATACAGGGCGGGAGGCAAAAACATTCAGTACTTC.

V gene TRBV5-1 combines with J gene TRBJ2-7; 8 bases agree with TRBD1. Trimming took 4 bases from V and 1 from J; bases not matched to a gene: 7. Germline V gene sequence: CDR1 SGHRS, CDR2 YFSETQ. The CDR3 loop spans 15 amino acids. The CDR3 sequence: CASSRPDRGSYEQYF. In DNA, the CDR3 is TGCGCCAGCAGCCGTCCTGACAGGGGATCCTACGAGCAGTACTTC.

This clone was found a few times. The chain is built from TRBV12-3 or TRBV12-4 and TRBJ2-7, with TRBD1 identical over 10 bases. CDR3 length: 16 residues. V shed 2 bases and J 6 bases; nucleotides not matched to a gene: 10. This CDR3 is CASSLNSPGTGAEQYF. CDR3 DNA sequence: TGTGCCAGCAGTTTAAATTCCCCCGGGACAGGGGCCGAGCAGTACTTC.

Judged by abundance, this clone is medium-sized. V gene TRBV11-3 combines with J gene TRBJ2-7, with 8 positions matching TRBD2. Germline V gene sequence: CDR1 SGHNT, CDR2 YENEEA. The CDR3 covers 16 residues. The V and J ends lost 0 bases and 2 bases, in that order; junction bases with no gene match: 6. Here the CDR3 reads CASSLDPLAGPYEQYF. The CDR3 DNA sequence: TGTGCCAGCAGCTTAGATCCCCTAGCGGGCCCCTACGAGCAGTACTTC.

This clone counts as medium-sized. J is TRBJ2-2 and V is TRBV20-1; 12 positions match TRBD2. CDR3 length: 17 amino acids. J lost 3 bases, V lost 1 base, and 6 bases had no gene match. Germline lookup yields CDR1 DFQATT and CDR2 SNEGSKA (reference sequence). The CDR3 bases are TGCAGTGCTAGAGCTGGTGCTAGCGGGAGGGACACCGGGGAGCTGTTTTTT. Translating gives CSARAGASGRDTGELFF.

This clone was seen at least ten times. The V and J genes are TRBV9 and TRBJ1-6; D unclear. CDR1 is SGDLS, CDR2 YYNGEE, per germline. Trimming removed 0 bases from V and 5 bases from J, with 6 bases in between. The CDR3 spans 14 residues. CDR3 DNA sequence: TGTGCCAGCAGCGTAGATCCAAATAATTCACCCCTCCACTTT. It translates to CASSVDPNNSPLHF.